This TCR beta chain was identified during a study of beta chain features in type 1 diabetes. On the study more broadly: The study found patients and healthy donors alike in age, gender and cell yields. Findings and caveats of the study: There was a moderate but significant shortening of TCRB CDR3s in all four CD4+ subsets of Type 1 diabetes patients.

Since all of the isolated RNA was reverse transcribed, expressed TCRB transcripts were what got sequenced. The data were produced by immunoSEQ multiplex PCR, yet TCRdb's version contains in-frame clones alone and is incomplete. The sample carries hundreds of thousands of clones, 13% recorded once. This CDR3 is built from 14 residues. Trimming left V 3 bases short and J 4 bases short, with 12 bases between. Germline CDR1 MGHRA, CDR2 YSYEKL. On this clone: Its antigen is undetermined.

Sequencing was carried out using naive CD4+ T cells from blood. The sequence derives from a man aged 18 to 29 with type 1 diabetes. The chain employs TRBV4-1 and TRBJ1-2; D remains ambiguous. The CDR3 region is CASSQPWAIYGYTF. In nucleotides, the CDR3 is TGCGCCAGCAGCCAGCCGTGGGCTATCTATGGCTACACCTTC.